The 25 T cell receptor beta chains below all came from one sample that was sequenced in a study of neurological immune-mediated disorders. Each CDR3 protein is one row after TCRdb ran MiXCR on the 5' RACE reads. The table lists tens of thousands of distinct CDR3 sequences, around 4% of them singletons. Sequenced input: PBMCs. Every receptor here comes from a man in his sixties with multiple sclerosis.

This clonotype has at least ten counts. V usage is TRBV14 and J usage is TRBJ2-5; 8 bases line up with TRBD1. J was trimmed by 4 bases and V by 3 bases; bases with no gene match: 10. CDR1 and CDR2 from the germline V gene are SGHDN and FVKESK. The CDR3 covers 16 residues. As DNA, the CDR3 is TGTGCCAGCAGCCAGCTTCAGGGGGCGAATGGAGAGACCCAGTACTTC. Translating it yields CASSQLQGANGETQYF.

The chain links TRBV11-2 to TRBJ2-3; D unclear. In germline, CDR1 is SGHAT, CDR2 FQNNGV. V lost 1 base to trimming and J lost 5 bases, with 10 bases between them. The CDR3 spans 14 residues. CDR3 residues: CASSLGPWVDTQYF. DNA for the CDR3: TGTGCCAGCAGCTTAGGTCCTTGGGTAGATACGCAGTATTTT.

Many counts were recorded for this clonotype. The J gene is TRBJ1-5, the V gene TRBV12-3 or TRBV12-4; D perhaps matches TRBD1 (6 bases). The germline V and J ends were trimmed by 3 bases and 1 base, with 10 bases remaining between them. The CDR3 length is 15 residues. The CDR3 loop is CASSFDRTSNQPQHF. The CDR3, as DNA: TGTGCCAGCAGTTTTGACAGGACCAGCAATCAGCCCCAGCATTTT.

At least ten counts were recorded for this clonotype. V gene TRBV20-1 combines with J gene TRBJ2-1, with 9 bases fitting TRBD2. Germline V gives CDR1 DFQATT, CDR2 SNEGSKA (reference sequence). CDR3 size: 13 residues. With 7 bases clipped from V and 7 bases from J, the junction kept 8 bases outside the gene matches. CDR3 nucleotides: TGCAGTGGGAGGCGGGGGGGCCAAAATGAGCAGTTCTTC. Protein: CSGRRGGQNEQFF.

The gene calls are TRBV7-2 and TRBJ2-3; D assignment may be TRBD1 or TRBD2 (6 bases each). The V gene lost 4 bases and the J gene lost 1 base, with 12 bases spanning the gap. This CDR3 spans 15 amino acids. Per the germline V gene, CDR1 is SGHTA and CDR2 is FQGNSA. CDR3 loop: CASSSEGGRTDTQYF. CDR3 bases: TGTGCCAGCAGCTCCGAGGGGGGCCGCACAGATACGCAGTATTTT.

This clonotype has at least ten counts. The gene calls are TRBV29-1 and TRBJ2-3; 13 bases match TRBD2. The germline V gene has CDR1 SQVTM and CDR2 ANQGSEA. V gave up 4 bases and J gave up 1 base; unmatched junction bases: 2. The length of the CDR3 is 15 residues. The DNA of the CDR3 is TGCAGCGTTGCAGGACTAGCGGGGGGCACAGATACGCAGTATTTT. Translation: CSVAGLAGGTDTQYF.

This clonotype was detected many times. The V call is TRBV5-1, the J call TRBJ2-3; no definite D call. CDR1 SGHRS and CDR2 YFSETQ come from the germline V gene. The CDR3 is 12 amino acids. Trimming cost V 0 bases and J 6 bases, with 5 bases left between them. CDR3 DNA sequence: TGCGCCAGCAGCTTGGGGGATGATACGCAGTATTTT. It codes for CASSLGDDTQYF.

The DNA of the CDR3 is TGTGCCAGCAGGGGACAGGTCTCTGGAAAAAACATATATTTT. Translation: CASRGQVSGKNIYF. The chain employs TRBV2 and TRBJ1-3; 8 nucleotides match TRBD1. This CDR3 is 14 amino acids long. Losses at the gene ends were 6 bases for V and 12 bases for J; bases not matched to a gene: 13. Germline V gives CDR1 SNHLY, CDR2 FYNNEI.

V is TRBV7-7 and J is TRBJ2-1; TRBD1 aligns across 11 bases. After removal of 5 bases from V and 8 bases from J, the junction contained 8 bases not matched to a gene. Germline V gene lookup returns CDR1 SSHAT and CDR2 FNYEAQ (reference sequence). The CDR3 runs 15 residues. CDR3 DNA: TGTGCCAGCAGCCGGGGACAGGGGGGAGTTTATGAGCAGTTCTTC. Residues: CASSRGQGGVYEQFF.

This clonotype has at least ten counts. J is TRBJ1-3 and V is TRBV6-5, with D maybe TRBD1 (5 bases). The CDR3 contains 15 residues. Germline V lookup: CDR1 MNHEY, CDR2 SVGAGI. Trimming stripped 2 bases from V and 5 bases from J, with 13 bases between. The DNA of the CDR3 is TGTGCCAGCAGTTACGGGACCGGGACTAGAAACACCATATATTTT. It specifies CASSYGTGTRNTIYF.

This clonotype was recorded many times. V usage is TRBV20-1 and J usage is TRBJ1-5; TRBD1 aligns across 7 bases. The ends lost 3 bases at V and 0 bases at J; junction bases unmatched: 5. Germline CDR1 reads DFQATT; CDR2 reads SNEGSKA (reference sequence). The CDR3 is 15 amino acids. This CDR3 is CSASLGTVSNQPQHF. CDR3 nucleotides: TGCAGTGCTAGCCTCGGGACAGTTAGCAATCAGCCCCAGCATTTT.

In this sample, this clonotype turned up many times. Just one base apart from a much larger clone, this may be a read error. J is TRBJ1-2 and V is TRBV7-9; TRBD1 matches 7 bases. The length of the CDR3 is 13 residues. Trimming cost V 5 bases and J 4 bases; bases outside gene matches: 4. Germline values: CDR1 SEHNR, CDR2 FQNEAQ (reference sequence). In DNA form, the CDR3 reads TGTGCCAGCAGCACGGGACAGTTCTATGGCTACACCTTC. Translated, it gives CASSTGQFYGYTF.

This clonotype has ten or more counts. The CDR3 reads CASSHDRVYTF. The DNA of the CDR3 is TGTGCCAGCAGCCATGACAGGGTCTACACCTTC. V and J are TRBV7-8 and TRBJ1-2, with 7 bases that match TRBD1. V dropped 5 bases and J dropped 10; count of bases not matched to a gene: 4. Germline V gene data show CDR1 as SGHVS and CDR2 as FQNEAQ. This CDR3 is built from 11 residues.

At least ten counts were recorded for this clonotype. J is TRBJ1-2 and V is TRBV29-1; no reliable D call. The CDR3 is made up of 13 amino acids. Germline V gene lookup returns CDR1 SQVTM and CDR2 ANQGSEA. Trimming removed 7 bases at V and 4 bases at J, with 16 bases between. The CDR3 DNA is TGCAGCGCCCTGCTGACGGAACTCTATGGCTACACCTTC. It is translated as CSALLTELYGYTF.

This clonotype appeared many times. The V gene is TRBV20-1, the J gene TRBJ2-5, with D maybe TRBD2 (6 bases). The CDR3 has 14 amino acids. Per the germline V gene, CDR1 is DFQATT and CDR2 is SNEGSKA (reference sequence). Trimming cost V 1 base and J 2 bases, with 11 bases left between them. In DNA form, the CDR3 reads TGCAGTGCTAGAGCGGGGGACCCGCAAGAGACCCAGTACTTC. Protein sequence: CSARAGDPQETQYF.

This clonotype was seen many times. The chain is built from TRBV20-1 and TRBJ2-7; D might be TRBD2 (7 bases). The ends were cut back, 6 bases at V and 0 bases at J, with 21 bases in the middle. CDR3 size: 16 residues. Germline values: CDR1 DFQATT, CDR2 SNEGSKA (reference sequence). The CDR3 nucleotides are TGCAGTGCCCCCCGATTAGGGGGAGGGCCCTCCTACGAGCAGTACTTC. Translation gives CSAPRLGGGPSYEQYF.

Note on this clonotype: Its ends do not fully match the called genes, so a read error is possible. This chain uses TRBV6-2 or TRBV6-3 with TRBJ1-5; a weak D match, TRBD1 (6 bases). CDR3 length: 12 residues. Germline V lookup: CDR1 MNHEY, CDR2 SVGEGT. CDR3 nucleotide sequence: TGTGCCAGCAGTTACGGGACAACGAGTAAGAATTTT. Amino acid sequence: CASSYGTTSKNF.

This clonotype was detected ten times or more. The chain carries TRBV20-1 and TRBJ2-3; D gene unclear. This CDR3 comprises 14 residues. Germline V CDR1 and CDR2: DFQATT, SNEGSKA (reference sequence). V was cut by 2 bases and J by 4 bases, with 13 bases left in between. The CDR3 reads CSARLGVGADTQYF. The CDR3 DNA follows: TGCAGTGCTAGATTAGGAGTAGGCGCAGATACGCAGTATTTT.

This clonotype has just one count. A read error is likely, as this CDR3 ends without the conserved phenylalanine or tryptophan. The rearrangement uses TRBV14 and TRBJ2-4; 8 positions agree with TRBD1. The germline V gene encodes CDR1 SGHDN and CDR2 FVKESK. V lost 4 bases, J lost 10 bases, and 9 bases stayed unmatched. The CDR3 totals 14 residues. The CDR3 DNA reads TGTGCCAGCAGCCCGGACAGGGTAGGAAAAATTCAGTACTGC. It translates to CASSPDRVGKIQYC.

There are many counts of this clonotype. CDR3 nucleotides: TGCAGTGCTAGAGATCCAAAGCGGACCTACGAGCAGTACTTC. This encodes CSARDPKRTYEQYF. The chain carries TRBV20-1 and TRBJ2-7; D is possibly TRBD2 (5 bases). Trimming left V 0 bases short and J 2 bases short, with 11 bases between. This CDR3 contains 14 residues. Looked up from germline, CDR1 is DFQATT and CDR2 is SNEGSKA (reference sequence).

This clonotype was detected many times. The chain couples TRBV2 to TRBJ2-1; 12 nucleotides agree with TRBD2. Germline V lookup: CDR1 SNHLY, CDR2 FYNNEI. The J segment lost 8 bases and the V segment lost 8 bases, leaving 4 bases of the junction unmatched. There are 13 residues in the CDR3. The chain's CDR3 is CASGRLAGDEQFF. The CDR3 DNA reads as TGTGCCAGCGGTAGACTAGCGGGAGATGAGCAGTTCTTC. The whole variable domain, filled in from reference TRBV2 and TRBJ2-1, reads EPEVTQTPSHQVTQMGQEVILRCVPISNHLYFYWYRQILGQKVEFLVSFYNNEISEKSEIFDDQFSVERPDGSNFTLKIRSTKLEDSAMYFCASGRLAGDEQFFGPGTRLTVL.

In its sample, this clonotype was seen many times. The CDR3 nucleotides read TGCAGTGCTAGACCCCGCGGGAGAACCCCAGATACGCAGTATTTT. Amino acid sequence: CSARPRGRTPDTQYF. The chain employs TRBV20-1 and TRBJ2-3; 7 positions match TRBD2. The ends lost 2 bases at V and 4 bases at J; junction bases unmatched: 9. Per germline, CDR1 DFQATT and CDR2 SNEGSKA (reference sequence). This CDR3 is 15 amino acids long.

This clonotype was observed a single time. This chain connects TRBV3-1 to TRBJ1-3, with 8 bases that match TRBD1. The V gene end was trimmed by 3 bases and the J gene end by 6 bases; junction bases not matched to a gene: 7. Germline V gives CDR1 LGHDT, CDR2 YNNKEL (reference sequence). The CDR3 extends over 15 amino acids. CDR3 sequence (DNA): TGTGCCAGCAGCCACAGGACAGGGTCCAAAAACACCATATATTTT. Protein product: CASSHRTGSKNTIYF.

In its sample, this clonotype was seen many times. The V call is TRBV5-1, the J call TRBJ1-1; D may be TRBD1 (6 bases). The germline V and J ends were trimmed by 4 bases and 0 bases, with 10 bases remaining between them. This CDR3 has 14 residues. The V gene's germline CDR1 is SGHRS and CDR2 YFSETQ. The CDR3, as DNA: TGCGCCAGCAGCACGGGACAACTGAACACTGAAGCTTTCTTT. It yields the protein CASSTGQLNTEAFF.

This clonotype was picked up many times. This chain uses TRBV7-6 with TRBJ1-6; D ambiguous. The V gene's germline CDR1 is SGHVS and CDR2 FNYEAQ. V gave up 5 bases and J gave up 6 bases, with 14 bases separating them. The CDR3 contains 15 residues. CDR3 region: CASSEMRTLNSPLHF. CDR3 nucleotides: TGTGCCAGCAGCGAAATGCGGACCCTTAATTCACCCCTCCACTTT.